This T cell receptor (beta chain) came from a study of blood T cell repertoires in COVID-19. Study-level information: The analysed material was cDNA or gDNA that came from T cells, B-cell-depleted T cells, or PBMCs.

Source study methods: It was from reference gene primer amplification that nucleated cell counts were estimated. Some clones are missing from TCRdb's copy, which holds only in-frame ones; the method was immunoSEQ multiplex PCR. Clone size and V and J calls were adopted from that table, with D and trimming inferred from the DNA. The data contain around 250,000 clones, around 90% of them singletons. Sample: peripheral blood. The clonotype comes from a human donor in a cohort sampled during active COVID-19.

The chain's CDR3 is CASSLVGTSGADTQYF. The CDR3 DNA follows: TGCGCCAGCAGCTTGGTGGGGACTAGCGGCGCAGATACGCAGTATTTT. The chain joins TRBV5-1 to TRBJ2-3; 11 bases are shared with TRBD2. The V and J ends lost 0 bases and 4 bases, in that order; junction bases with no gene match: 4. CDR3 size: 16 residues. Germline CDR1 and CDR2: SGHRS and YFSETQ.